This entry lists 26 T cell receptor beta chains sequenced from one sample in a study of molecular identifiers for immune sequencing clone quantification. One entry per CDR3 protein results from TCRdb running MiXCR on the PCR reads. The sample comprises about 630,000 distinct CDR3 sequences, roughly 27% of which are singletons, and about 0.84% rests with the top ten. Sequenced sample: naive CD8+ T cells from blood, with Jurkat cell RNA spiked in. The subset was: FACS-sorted CD8+CD4-CCR7+CD45RA+ naive T cells. The receptors shown here come from a human donor in good health. Some libraries in this study had Jurkat cell RNA spiked in.

Regarding this clonotype: Germline and junction disagree at one end, which may indicate a read error. The chain recombines TRBV6-2 or TRBV6-3 with TRBJ1-5; the D is unclear. The CDR3 length is 14 residues. CDR1 MNHEY and CDR2 SVGEGT come from the germline V gene. CDR3 bases: TGTGCCAGCTGTTACGGCTATTCGGGTCAGCCCCAGCATTTT. Protein product: CASCYGYSGQPQHF.

This clonotype was recorded at least ten times. This chain joins TRBV2 and TRBJ1-4, with TRBD1 identical over 7 bases. This CDR3 has 15 amino acids. The junction had 9 bases not matched to a gene; V was cut back by 5 bases and J by 6 bases. Germline V lookup: CDR1 SNHLY, CDR2 FYNNEI. The CDR3 protein is CASSPDRVYDEKLFF. The CDR3, as DNA: TGTGCCAGCAGTCCTGACAGGGTCTATGATGAAAAACTGTTTTTT.

This chain joins TRBV4-2 and TRBJ2-2; the D gene is possibly TRBD2 (5 bases). The CDR3 loop spans 17 amino acids. The germline gives CDR1 LGHNA, CDR2 YNFKEQ. V was pared by 0 bases and J by 3 bases, with 14 bases between. CDR3 in DNA: TGTGCCAGCAGCCAAGATCACGAGGGCGAGGACACCGGGGAGCTGTTTTTT. Translated, it gives CASSQDHEGEDTGELFF.

This sequence joins TRBV6-2 or TRBV6-3 and TRBJ2-7; maybe TRBD1 (5 bases). The CDR3 sequence is 13 residues long. The germline CDR1 and CDR2 sequences are MNHEY and SVGEGT. Trimming removed 7 bases from V and 3 bases from J, with 13 bases in between. The CDR3 spells CASKIPGYYEQYF. The CDR3 DNA reads as TGTGCCAGCAAAATCCCAGGGTACTACGAGCAGTACTTC.

The chain combines TRBV9 with TRBJ2-6; no definite D call. V dropped 3 bases and J dropped 0 bases, with 10 bases sitting between them. Germline V gene data show CDR1 as SGDLS and CDR2 as YYNGEE. The length of the CDR3 is 16 residues. For the CDR3, the DNA is TGTGCCAGCAGCGGACGGCCGGCCTCTGGGGCCAACGTCCTGACTTTC. It yields the protein CASSGRPASGANVLTF.

The V and J genes are TRBV27 and TRBJ2-7; 8 nucleotides align to TRBD1. With V trimmed by 8 bases and J by 5 bases, 11 bases remained unmatched. This CDR3 spans 14 amino acids. Germline CDR1 and CDR2: MNHEY and SMNVEV (reference sequence). The CDR3 DNA reads TGTGCCAGCTCCAAAGGGGACAGGTCCCACGAGCAGTACTTC. This sequence encodes CASSKGDRSHEQYF.

This clonotype appeared many times. The chain carries TRBV7-9 and TRBJ1-6; possible D gene TRBD1, 6 bases. There are 16 residues in the CDR3. CDR1 and CDR2 from the germline V gene are SEHNR and FQNEAQ (reference sequence). V lost 6 bases, J lost 0 bases, and 12 bases lay in between. CDR3 coding DNA: TGTGCCAGCAGTGGGGGGCCAAGCTCCTATAATTCACCCCTCCACTTT. Protein product: CASSGGPSSYNSPLHF.

The count of this clonotype is one. This may be a read error: a much more frequent sequence differs by one nucleotide. The genes are TRBV15 and TRBJ2-5; D is perhaps TRBD1 or TRBD2 (6 bases each). V lost 3 bases and J 4 bases, leaving 12 bases between the germline ends. This CDR3 comprises 14 residues. The germline V gene encodes CDR1 LNHNV and CDR2 YYDKDF (reference sequence). CDR3 coding DNA: TGTGCCACCAGCAGGGAGGGGGACCTAGAGACCCAGTACTTC. Residues: CATSREGDLETQYF.

In regard to this clonotype: This may be a read error: a much more frequent sequence differs by one nucleotide. The V gene is TRBV5-6, the J gene TRBJ1-2; TRBD1 might be the D (5 bases). With 1 base removed from V and 8 bases from J, the gap between germline ends came to 21 bases. Germline CDR1 and CDR2: SGHDT and YYEEEE. The CDR3 length is 16 residues. The CDR3 sequence is CASSLSGPGVRGGYTF. The CDR3 nucleotides are TGTGCCAGCAGCTTGTCGGGTCCGGGCGTGAGGGGCGGCTACACCTTC.

In this sample, this clonotype turned up many times. V usage is TRBV7-6 and J usage is TRBJ1-1, with TRBD1 matching over 7 bases. V lost 5 bases to trimming and J lost 3 bases; unmatched junction nucleotides: 9. The length of the CDR3 is 15 residues. Germline V gene sequence: CDR1 SGHVS, CDR2 FNYEAQ. CDR3 sequence: CASSPPQGEYTEAFF. The DNA of the CDR3 is TGTGCCAGCAGCCCGCCCCAGGGGGAGTACACTGAAGCTTTCTTT.

The chain carries TRBV20-1 and TRBJ2-7; TRBD1 matches 9 bases. Losses at the gene ends were 2 bases for V and 3 bases for J; bases not matched to a gene: 8. The CDR3 sequence is 15 residues long. The germline V gene encodes CDR1 DFQATT and CDR2 SNEGSKA (reference sequence). The DNA for the CDR3 is TGCAGTGCTAGAACGCCGGGACAGGGATTCTACGAGCAGTACTTC. It specifies CSARTPGQGFYEQYF.

This sequence joins TRBV11-2 and TRBJ2-3, with 14 bases that match TRBD2. With 1 base clipped from V and 5 bases from J, the junction kept 17 bases outside the gene matches. In germline, CDR1 is SGHAT, CDR2 FQNNGV. The CDR3 consists of 21 residues. The CDR3 region has the DNA TGTGCCAGCAGCTTAGCTCCTCCGGGGACTAGCGGGGGAGCGCTAATAGATACGCAGTATTTT. Amino acids: CASSLAPPGTSGGALIDTQYF.

This clonotype was counted between two and nine times. The V gene is TRBV5-4, the J gene TRBJ1-1; D unresolved. CDR1 and CDR2 (germline): SGHNT, YYREEE (reference sequence). This CDR3 spans 14 amino acids. The V end lost 0 bases, the J end lost 3 bases, and 9 bases lay between the germline ends. The CDR3 region is CASSLGGSYTEAFF. The CDR3 region has the DNA TGTGCCAGCAGCTTGGGAGGGAGCTACACTGAAGCTTTCTTT.

This clonotype was recorded at least ten times. The chain has TRBV7-3 and TRBJ2-3, with 8 positions matching TRBD2. This CDR3 comprises 16 residues. V shed 1 base, J shed 0 bases, and the junction held 3 bases outside the gene matches. Germline assignment: CDR1 SGHTA and CDR2 FQGTGA. CDR3 protein: CASSLIAGGSTDTQYF. DNA of the CDR3: TGTGCCAGCAGCTTAATCGCGGGGGGAAGCACAGATACGCAGTATTTT.

This clonotype appeared a single time. A read error may produce the germline difference seen at one junction end. The chain combines TRBV5-1 with TRBJ2-3; 8 positions match TRBD2. The CDR3 sequence is 18 residues long. Germline-derived CDR1 and CDR2 are SGHRS and YFSETQ. CDR3 region: CASSLKTGLVSVSDTRYF. The CDR3 nucleotides are TGCGCCAGCAGCCTCAAGACGGGACTAGTTTCGGTTTCGGATACGCGGTATTTT.

On this clonotype: Since a much larger clone is just one base distant, this may be a read error. V gene TRBV7-2 combines with J gene TRBJ2-7; 9 nucleotides agree with TRBD1. Germline V gene sequence: CDR1 SGHTA, CDR2 FQGNSA. Trimming cost V 3 bases and J 9 bases; bases outside gene matches: 6. This CDR3 is built from 13 residues. This CDR3 reads CASSLDRGDAQYF. As DNA, the CDR3 is TGTGCCAGCAGCTTGGACAGGGGTGACGCGCAGTACTTC.

This clonotype has a handful of counts. This rearrangement joins TRBV12-1 to TRBJ2-3; the DNA was not compared with TRBD1, the D call given in the table. TRBV12-1 counts as a pseudogene. The CDR3 loop spans 14 amino acids. The CDR3 coding sequence is TGTGCCAGCAGCTCCGCGGGAGAGGGAGATACGCAGTATTTT. Translated: CASSSAGEGDTQYF.

The chain employs TRBV6-5 and TRBJ2-2; D is ambiguous. This CDR3 is 13 amino acids long. V was pared by 6 bases and J by 6 bases, with 11 bases between. In germline, CDR1 is MNHEY, CDR2 SVGAGI. Here the CDR3 reads CASSLILPGELFF. Here the CDR3 DNA reads TGTGCCAGCAGCCTCATACTCCCCGGGGAGCTGTTTTTT.

This clonotype appeared a few times. V usage is TRBV7-3 and J usage is TRBJ2-7, with D unresolved. Germline CDR1 and CDR2: SGHTA and FQGTGA. The CDR3 is 15 amino acids. Trimming pared 5 bases from V and 3 bases from J, leaving 17 bases between. The CDR3 sequence is CASSPGIGESYEQYF. The CDR3 DNA reads TGTGCCAGCAGCCCGGGTATAGGAGAAAGCTACGAGCAGTACTTC.

This clonotype was counted ten times or more. The rearrangement joins TRBV4-3 to TRBJ1-1; possibly TRBD1 for D (6 bases). CDR1 and CDR2 from the germline V gene are LGHNA and YSLEER. There are 15 residues in the CDR3. V shed 5 bases and J shed 3 bases, with 16 bases lying between them. This CDR3 is CASSSSLQGDTEAFF. CDR3 nucleotides: TGCGCCAGCAGCTCAAGTCTACAGGGAGACACTGAAGCTTTCTTT.

This clonotype was found many times. The chain couples TRBV5-1 to TRBJ2-7; D is unclear. Germline CDR1 and CDR2: SGHRS and YFSETQ. CDR3 length equals 13 residues. Trimming cost V 2 bases and J 1 base, with 7 bases left between them. The CDR3 sequence: CASSFEVSYEQYF. CDR3 nucleotides: TGCGCCAGCAGCTTTGAAGTATCCTACGAGCAGTACTTC.

With regard to this clonotype: One base away lies a much larger clone, so this may be a sequencing read error. This CDR3 fails to terminate in the conserved phenylalanine or tryptophan, so it likely reflects a read error. V and J are TRBV20-1 and TRBJ2-3, with unresolved D. The V gene's germline CDR1 is DFQATT and CDR2 SNEGSKA (reference sequence). The CDR3 covers 12 residues. V shed 3 bases and J shed 3 bases, with 7 bases lying between them. Here the CDR3 reads CSARAGTDTQYL. CDR3 sequence (DNA): TGCAGTGCTAGGGCAGGTACAGATACGCAGTATCTT.

The gene calls are TRBV19 and TRBJ1-5, with D uncertain. The V and J ends lost 4 bases and 2 bases respectively, with 12 bases between them. The CDR3 contains 15 residues. The germline CDR1 and CDR2 sequences are LNHDA and SQIVND (reference sequence). CDR3 in amino acids: CASSTWGEGNQPQHF. For the CDR3, the DNA is TGTGCCAGTAGTACCTGGGGTGAGGGCAATCAGCCCCAGCATTTT.

This chain uses TRBV5-6 with TRBJ2-1; 13 nucleotides agree with TRBD2. The V gene's germline CDR1 is SGHDT and CDR2 YYEEEE. The V and J ends lost 1 base and 8 bases, in that order; junction bases with no gene match: 6. The CDR3 runs to 16 residues. CDR3 in amino acids: CASSLRTSGRSDEQFF. For the CDR3, the DNA is TGTGCCAGCAGCTTGCGGACTAGCGGGAGAAGCGATGAGCAGTTCTTC.

With respect to this clonotype: A read error may explain this, as a much larger clone is one base away. The missing conserved phenylalanine or tryptophan at the end of this CDR3 makes a read error likely. The chain links TRBV27 to TRBJ2-3; D might be TRBD1 or TRBD2, each matching 5 bases. The CDR3 length is 14 residues. CDR1 is MNHEY, CDR2 SMNVEV, per germline (reference sequence). Trimming took off 5 bases at V and 2 bases at J, with 11 bases between the two ends. DNA for the CDR3: TGTGCCAGCAGTAATACCGGGGCCACAGATACGCAGTATTCT. Translated, it gives CASSNTGATDTQYS.

The chain uses TRBV4-1 and TRBJ2-3, with 9 bases fitting TRBD2. The CDR3 consists of 16 residues. CDR1 MGHRA and CDR2 YSYEKL come from the germline V gene. The junction had 5 bases not matched to a gene; V was cut back by 1 base and J by 3 bases. CDR3 loop: CASSQVVAGATDTQYF. CDR3 sequence (DNA): TGCGCCAGCAGCCAAGTGGTAGCGGGAGCTACAGATACGCAGTATTTT.